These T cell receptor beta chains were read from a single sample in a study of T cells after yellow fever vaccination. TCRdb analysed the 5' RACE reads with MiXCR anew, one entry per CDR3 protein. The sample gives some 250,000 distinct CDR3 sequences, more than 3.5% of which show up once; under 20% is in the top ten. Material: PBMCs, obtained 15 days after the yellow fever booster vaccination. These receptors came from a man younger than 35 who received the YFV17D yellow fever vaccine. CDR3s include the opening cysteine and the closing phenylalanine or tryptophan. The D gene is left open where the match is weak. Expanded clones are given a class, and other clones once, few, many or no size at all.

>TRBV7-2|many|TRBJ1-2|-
CASSARGGSYGYTF
TGTGCCAGCAGCGCCCGTGGGGGTTCCTATGGCTACACCTTC
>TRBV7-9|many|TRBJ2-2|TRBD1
CASRRTGGNGELFF
TGTGCCAGCAGACGAACAGGGGGCAACGGGGAGCTGTTTTTT
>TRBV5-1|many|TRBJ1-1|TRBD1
CASSLAPDRGRAFF
TGCGCCAGCAGCTTGGCCCCCGACAGGGGGCGAGCTTTCTTT
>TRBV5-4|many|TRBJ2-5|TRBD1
CASSSLQGRETQYF
TGTGCCAGCAGCTCGTTACAGGGGCGGGAGACCCAGTACTTC
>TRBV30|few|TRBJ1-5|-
CAWSNSLNQPQHF
TGTGCCTGGAGTAATAGCCTCAATCAGCCCCAGCATTTT
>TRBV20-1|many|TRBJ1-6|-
CSARGGTRALNSPLHF
TGCAGTGCTAGAGGCGGGACGCGTGCCCTTAATTCACCCCTCCACTTT
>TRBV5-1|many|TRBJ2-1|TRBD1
CASSLGDREYNEQFF
TGCGCCAGCAGCTTGGGGGACAGGGAATACAATGAGCAGTTCTTC
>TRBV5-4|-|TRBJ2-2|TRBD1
CASSQDQGVHGELFF
TGTGCCAGCAGTCAAGATCAGGGGGTGCACGGGGAGCTGTTTTTT
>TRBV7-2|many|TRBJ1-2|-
CASSPSWGGNYGYTF
TGTGCCAGCAGCCCCTCCTGGGGGGGAAACTATGGCTACACCTTC
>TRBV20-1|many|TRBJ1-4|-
CSASKDEKLFF
TGCAGTGCTAGTAAGGATGAAAAACTGTTTTTT
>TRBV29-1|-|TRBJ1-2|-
CSADGVGYTF
TGCAGCGCCGACGGGGTTGGCTACACCTTC
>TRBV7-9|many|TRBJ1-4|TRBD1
CASSTPRGLATNEKLFF
TGTGCCAGCAGCACTCCCAGGGGGCTGGCAACTAATGAAAAACTGTTTTTT
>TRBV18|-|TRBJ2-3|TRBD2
CASSQTSGVRNTQYF
TGTGCCAGCTCACAGACTAGCGGGGTCCGGAATACGCAGTATTTT
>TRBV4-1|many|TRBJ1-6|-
CASSQGSASPLHF
TGCGCCAGCAGCCAAGGGTCAGCTTCACCCCTCCACTTT
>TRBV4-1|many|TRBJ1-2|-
CASSQVGSRTSGGYTF
TGCGCCAGCAGCCAAGTAGGTTCCAGGACCTCTGGTGGCTACACCTTC
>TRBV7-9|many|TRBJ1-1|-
CASSPRTENTEAFF
TGTGCCAGCAGCCCCAGGACGGAGAACACTGAAGCTTTCTTT
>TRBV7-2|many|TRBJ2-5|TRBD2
CASSFAGDETQYF
TGTGCCAGCAGCTTTGCGGGGGATGAGACCCAGTACTTC
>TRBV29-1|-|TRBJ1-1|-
CSVVFMNTEAFF
TGCAGCGTTGTTTTCATGAACACTGAAGCTTTCTTT
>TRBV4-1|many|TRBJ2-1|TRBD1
CASRQGAGYNEQFF
TGCGCCAGCAGGCAGGGGGCGGGGTACAATGAGCAGTTCTTC
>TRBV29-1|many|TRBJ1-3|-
CSVVKESDGNTIYF
TGCAGCGTTGTAAAGGAGTCGGACGGAAACACCATATATTTT
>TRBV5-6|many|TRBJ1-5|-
CASSLRGSQPQHF
TGTGCCAGCAGCCTGAGGGGGTCTCAGCCCCAGCATTTT
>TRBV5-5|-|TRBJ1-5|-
CASSLGEATNQPQHF
TGTGCCAGCAGCTTGGGGGAGGCTACCAATCAGCCCCAGCATTTT
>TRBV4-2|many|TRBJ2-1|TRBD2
CASSQATSGEREQFF
TGTGCCAGCAGCCAAGCGACTAGCGGCGAAAGAGAGCAGTTCTTC
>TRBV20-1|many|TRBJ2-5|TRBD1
CSASEGATRETQYF
TGCAGTGCTAGTGAGGGGGCGACTCGGGAGACCCAGTACTTC
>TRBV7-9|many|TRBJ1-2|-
CASSLGYRENYGYTF
TGTGCCAGCAGCTTAGGGTACAGGGAGAACTATGGCTACACCTTC
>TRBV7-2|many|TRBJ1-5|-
CASSRSGGGNQPQHF
TGTGCCAGCAGCAGAAGCGGTGGGGGCAATCAGCCCCAGCATTTT
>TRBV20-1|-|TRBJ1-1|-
CSARTTMNTEAFF
TGCAGTGCCAGGACAACTATGAACACTGAAGCTTTCTTT
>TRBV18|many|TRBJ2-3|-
CASSPNPATDTQYF
TGTGCCAGCTCACCAAATCCCGCCACAGATACGCAGTATTTT